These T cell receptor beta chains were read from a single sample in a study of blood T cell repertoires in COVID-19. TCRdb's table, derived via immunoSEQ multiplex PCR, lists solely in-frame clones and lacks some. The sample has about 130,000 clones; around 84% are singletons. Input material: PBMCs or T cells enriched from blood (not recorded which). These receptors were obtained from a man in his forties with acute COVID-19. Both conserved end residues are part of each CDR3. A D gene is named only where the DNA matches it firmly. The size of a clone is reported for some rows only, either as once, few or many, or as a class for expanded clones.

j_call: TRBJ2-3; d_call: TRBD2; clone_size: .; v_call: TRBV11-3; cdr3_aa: CASSLNGGATDTQYF; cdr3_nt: TGTGCCAGCAGCTTAAACGGGGGGGCCACAGATACGCAGTATTTT
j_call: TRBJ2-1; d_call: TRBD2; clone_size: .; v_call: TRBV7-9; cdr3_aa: CASSPRGSSYNEQFF; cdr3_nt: TGTGCCAGCAGCCCGCGGGGGAGCTCCTACAATGAGCAGTTCTTC
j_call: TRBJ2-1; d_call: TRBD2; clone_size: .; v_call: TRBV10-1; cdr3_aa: CASSENSGGPPYNEQFF; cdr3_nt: TGCGCCAGCAGTGAAAATAGCGGGGGACCCCCCTACAATGAGCAGTTCTTC
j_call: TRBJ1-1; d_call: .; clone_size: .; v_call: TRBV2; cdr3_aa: CASRDQENTEAFF; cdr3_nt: TGTGCCAGCCGAGATCAGGAGAACACTGAAGCTTTCTTT
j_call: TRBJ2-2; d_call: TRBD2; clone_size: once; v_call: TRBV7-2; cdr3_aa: CASRFEIAGAGELFF; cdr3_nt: TGTGCCAGCCGCTTCGAGATAGCGGGGGCCGGGGAGCTGTTTTTT
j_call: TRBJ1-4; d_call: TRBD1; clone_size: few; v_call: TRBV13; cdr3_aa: CASRRTGDNEKLFF; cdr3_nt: TGTGCCAGCAGGCGGACAGGGGACAATGAAAAACTGTTTTTT
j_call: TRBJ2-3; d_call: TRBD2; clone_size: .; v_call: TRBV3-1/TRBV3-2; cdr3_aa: CASSQDSPSGRADTQYF; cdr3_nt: TGTGCCAGCAGCCAAGATTCCCCTAGCGGGAGAGCAGATACGCAGTATTTT
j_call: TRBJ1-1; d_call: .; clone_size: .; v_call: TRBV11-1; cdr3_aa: CASSLAHQTPIF; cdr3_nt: TGTGCCAGCAGCTTAGCGCACCAGACTCCTATTTTT
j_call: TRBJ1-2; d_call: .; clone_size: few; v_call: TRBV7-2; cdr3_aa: CASSFAGGAGDYGYTF; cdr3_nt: TGTGCCAGCAGCTTCGCGGGGGGGGCAGGAGACTATGGCTACACCTTC
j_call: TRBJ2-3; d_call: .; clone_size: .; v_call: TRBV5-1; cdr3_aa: CASNPLSGGLTDTQYF; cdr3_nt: TGCGCCAGCAACCCCCTTTCGGGGGGCCTGACAGATACGCAGTATTTT
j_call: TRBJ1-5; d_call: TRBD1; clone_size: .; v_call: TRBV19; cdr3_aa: CASSIRQGYSNQPQHF; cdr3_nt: TGTGCCAGTAGTATAAGACAGGGGTATAGCAATCAGCCCCAGCATTTT
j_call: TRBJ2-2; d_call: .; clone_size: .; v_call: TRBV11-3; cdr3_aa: CASSLVGGNTGELFF; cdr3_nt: TGTGCCAGCAGCTTAGTGGGGGGGAACACCGGGGAGCTGTTTTTT
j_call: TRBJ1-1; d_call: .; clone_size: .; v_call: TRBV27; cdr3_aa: CASSLYNPGISEAFF; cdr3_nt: TGTGCCAGCAGTTTATATAATCCAGGGATTTCTGAAGCTTTCTTT
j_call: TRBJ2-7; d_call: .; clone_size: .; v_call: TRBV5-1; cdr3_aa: CASSPQEPGSHIAYEQYF; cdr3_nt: TGCGCCAGCAGCCCCCAAGAACCGGGATCCCATATTGCCTACGAGCAGTACTTC
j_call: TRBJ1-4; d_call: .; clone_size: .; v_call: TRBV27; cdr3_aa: CASSLSTNEKLFF; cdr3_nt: TGTGCCAGCAGTTTGTCGACTAATGAAAAACTGTTTTTT
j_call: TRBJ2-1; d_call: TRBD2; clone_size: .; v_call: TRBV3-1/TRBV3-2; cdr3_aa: CASSAGAGAHNEQFF; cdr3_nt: TGTGCCAGCAGCGCGGGAGCGGGGGCCCACAATGAGCAGTTCTTC
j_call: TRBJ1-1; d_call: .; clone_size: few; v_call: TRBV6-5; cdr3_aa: CASSYNQGTEAFF; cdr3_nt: TGTGCCAGCAGTTACAACCAGGGCACTGAAGCTTTCTTT
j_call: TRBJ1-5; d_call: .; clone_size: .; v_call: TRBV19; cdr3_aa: CASSEAGSQPQHF; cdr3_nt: TGTGCCAGTAGTGAGGCGGGTAGTCAGCCCCAGCATTTT
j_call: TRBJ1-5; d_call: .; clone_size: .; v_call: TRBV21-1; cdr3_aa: CASSKEHRDRGDLISQPQHF; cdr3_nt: TGTGCCAGCAGCAAAGAACACCGGGACAGGGGTGATCTGATCAGTCAGCCCCAGCATTTT
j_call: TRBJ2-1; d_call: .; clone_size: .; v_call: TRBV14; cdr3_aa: CASSRDFSSYNEQFF; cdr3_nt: TGTGCCAGCAGCCGGGACTTCAGCTCCTACAATGAGCAGTTCTTC
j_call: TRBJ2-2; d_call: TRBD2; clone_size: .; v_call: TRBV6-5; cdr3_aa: CASSFASGATGELFF; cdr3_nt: TGTGCCAGCAGTTTCGCTAGCGGAGCAACCGGGGAGCTGTTTTTT
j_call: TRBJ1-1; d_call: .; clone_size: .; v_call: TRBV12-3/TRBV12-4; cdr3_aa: CASSLDSYTEAFF; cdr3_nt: TGTGCCAGCAGTTTAGACAGTTACACTGAAGCTTTCTTT
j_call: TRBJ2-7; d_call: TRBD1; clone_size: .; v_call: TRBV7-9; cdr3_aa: CASSPDRGSVEQYF; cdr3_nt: TGTGCCAGCAGCCCGGACAGGGGATCGGTCGAGCAGTACTTC
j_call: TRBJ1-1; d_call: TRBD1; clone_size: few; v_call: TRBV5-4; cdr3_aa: CASSPGTENTEAFF; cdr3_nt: TGTGCCAGCAGCCCCGGGACAGAAAACACTGAAGCTTTCTTT
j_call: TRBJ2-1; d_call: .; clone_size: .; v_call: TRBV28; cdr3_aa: CASIPGSRGNNEQFF; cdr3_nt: TGTGCCAGCATTCCAGGGTCCAGGGGAAACAATGAGCAGTTCTTC
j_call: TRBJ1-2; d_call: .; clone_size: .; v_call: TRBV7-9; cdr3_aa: CALNERGTGGYTF; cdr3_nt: TGTGCCCTCAACGAAAGGGGTACAGGGGGCTACACCTTC